This T cell receptor (beta chain) stems from a study of cytomegalovirus exposure and HLA in healthy donors. Findings and caveats of the study: Associated with cytomegalovirus, according to the listing, were some 180 TCR beta chains. Rare sequences made up most TCRs, while some public TCRs were found in many donors. CMV antigen specificity of a few CMV-associated chains was confirmed in vitro.

This clone was detected once. Its specificity is unknown. Generated by immunoSEQ multiplex PCR, the TCRdb table keeps only in-frame clones and is missing some. The table includes approximately 110,000 clones, around 94% detected once. Germline V gene sequence: CDR1 MNHEY, CDR2 SVGAGI. The CDR3 runs to 15 residues. The ends lost 0 bases at V and 5 bases at J; junction bases unmatched: 2. This TCR derives from a woman aged 18-30 years in good health and CMV-seronegative. The chain joins TRBV6-5 to TRBJ2-2; 8 positions match TRBD1. Sequences were obtained from PBMCs. In DNA, the CDR3 is TGTGCCAGCAGTTACTCGACAGGGGTGACCGGGGAGCTGTTTTTT. Encoded protein: CASSYSTGVTGELFF.